This T cell receptor beta chain was recovered during a study of shared clonotypes between healthy human individuals. Study information: Per donor, CD8 memory used one plate, CD8 naive used two, CD4 memory used three and CD4 naive used three.

Several immunoSEQ plates held equal portions of the genomic DNA taken from each subset. The DNA input per sorted-subset replicate PCR was 200 to 250 ng, corresponding to 25,000 to 30,000 T cell genomes. The data were produced by immunoSEQ multiplex PCR, yet TCRdb's version contains in-frame clones alone and is incomplete. The sample shows approximately 740,000 clones, around 93% of them seen only once. Trimming cost V 9 bases and J 4 bases; bases outside gene matches: 5. Germline CDR1 is LNHDA and CDR2 is SQIVND (reference sequence). The CDR3 has 14 residues. Positively selected for CCR7, the CD45RO-negative cells used as naive CD8 cells excluded terminally differentiated effector memory CD45RA+ cells. Donors, without exception, were Caucasian adults residing in Nashville, Tennessee.

V is TRBV19 and J is TRBJ1-5; 11 bases line up with TRBD1. The origin of this receptor is a man aged 25 to 40 in good health. The sample consisted of naive CD8+ T cells sorted from blood. The CDR3 nucleotides are TGTGCCAGCGAGGACAGGGGGCAAAATCAGCCCCAGCATTTT. This translates into CASEDRGQNQPQHF.